The T cell receptor (beta chain) described here comes from a study of shared clonotypes between healthy human individuals. Study context: CD8 memory received one plate per donor, CD8 naive two, CD4 memory three and CD4 naive three.

Findings of the study overall: Represented genetic and exposure-history diversity was restricted by having few donors.

The authors split each subset's genomic DNA evenly across several immunoSEQ plates. The data were produced by immunoSEQ multiplex PCR, yet TCRdb's version contains in-frame clones alone and is incomplete. The repertoire has around 1.5 million clones, 98% of them found once; the top ten carry roughly 0.4%. With respect to this clone: Its target is not known.

Every one of the donors was a Caucasian adult that lived in Nashville, Tennessee. The germline gives CDR1 LNHDA, CDR2 SQIVND (reference sequence). Trimming removed 4 bases from V and 3 bases from J, with 12 bases in between. The CDR3 consists of 14 residues. The chain combines TRBV19 with TRBJ1-1; no firm D call. The sequenced material came from naive CD4+ T cells sorted from blood. This sample's subset: CD45RA+ positively selected. This receptor was identified in a man under 40 in good health. CDR3 residues: CASSNIQRYTEAFF. In nucleotides, the CDR3 is TGTGCCAGTAGTAACATCCAGAGGTACACTGAAGCTTTCTTT.